This T cell receptor beta chain originates from a study of blood T cell repertoires in COVID-19. Germline V lookup: CDR1 SNHLY, CDR2 FYNNEI. The CDR3 has 15 amino acids. V lost 3 bases and J lost 2, with 13 bases in between. Measured with immunoSEQ multiplex PCR; TCRdb has only the in-frame clones, and not every one. The sample carries 210,000 or so clones, more than 70% recorded once. The rearrangement uses TRBV2 and TRBJ1-1; maybe TRBD1 (5 bases). The sample was PBMCs or T cells enriched from blood (not recorded which). This receptor was identified in a young man with acute COVID-19. CDR3 DNA sequence: TGTGCCAGCAGTGACATTTTTGGGGCCAACACTGAAGCTTTCTTT. Its protein is CASSDIFGANTEAFF.